These 2 T cell receptor beta chains were sequenced from one sample in a study of cytomegalovirus exposure and HLA in healthy donors (dated 2017 in TCRdb). Preparation of the library involved the immunoSEQ multiplex PCR assay. For the multiplex PCR, a mixture combining 60 forward primers for TCR Vbeta segments and 13 reverse primers for TCR Jbeta segments was used. Entries here come from immuneACCESS through TCRdb and include only in-frame sequences with V and J called. Some clones fail to appear in such tables; in the studies checked, an unresolved V gene covers under half of the shortfall, and the cause of the remainder is unknown. The sample table holds under 200,000 clones, of which roughly 80% were seen once. Just under 5% of the sample is held by the ten biggest clonotypes. Specimen: PBMCs. The receptors were gathered from a male donor in good health and CMV-seronegative.

The chain uses TRBV30 and TRBJ2-7, with D possibly TRBD1 on 5 matching bases. V dropped 5 bases and J dropped 6 bases, with 17 bases sitting between them. From germline, CDR1 is GTSNPN and CDR2 SVGIG (reference sequence). This CDR3 is 13 amino acids long. The CDR3 here is CAWSQGLLGEQYF. CDR3 sequence (DNA): TGTGCCTGGTCGCAGGGCCTGTTGGGCGAGCAGTACTTC.

This clone was seen a few times. J is TRBJ1-4 and V is TRBV18, with D unclear. Trimming left V 2 bases short and J 6 bases short, with 13 bases between. CDR3 length: 15 amino acids. CDR1 and CDR2 from the germline V gene are KGHSH and LQKENI. CDR3 DNA: TGTGCCAGCTCACCATGGGCAGCGGGTGATGAAAAACTGTTTTTT. It translates to CASSPWAAGDEKLFF.